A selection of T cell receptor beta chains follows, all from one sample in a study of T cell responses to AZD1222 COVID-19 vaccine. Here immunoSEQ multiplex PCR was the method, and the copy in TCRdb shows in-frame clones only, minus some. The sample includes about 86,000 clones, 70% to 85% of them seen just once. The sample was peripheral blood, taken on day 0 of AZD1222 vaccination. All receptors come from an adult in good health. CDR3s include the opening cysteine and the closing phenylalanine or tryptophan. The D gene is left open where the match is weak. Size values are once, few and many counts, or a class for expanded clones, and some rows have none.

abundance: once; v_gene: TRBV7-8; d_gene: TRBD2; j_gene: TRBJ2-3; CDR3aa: CASSPGSGRGTDTQYF; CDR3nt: TGTGCCAGCAGCCCCGGTAGCGGGAGGGGCACAGATACGCAGTATTTT
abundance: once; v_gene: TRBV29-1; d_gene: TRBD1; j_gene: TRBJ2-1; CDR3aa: CSVSRSDRGVYNEQFF; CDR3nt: TGCAGCGTTTCCAGATCCGACAGGGGGGTCTACAATGAGCAGTTCTTC
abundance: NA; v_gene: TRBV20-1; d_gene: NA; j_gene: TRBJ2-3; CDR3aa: CSASVAEYTDTQYF; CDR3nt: TGCAGTGCTAGTGTAGCGGAATACACAGATACGCAGTATTTT
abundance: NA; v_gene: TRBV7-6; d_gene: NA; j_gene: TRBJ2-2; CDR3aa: CASSLGPPPNTGELFF; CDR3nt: TGTGCCAGCAGCTTGGGACCGCCACCGAACACCGGGGAGCTGTTTTTT
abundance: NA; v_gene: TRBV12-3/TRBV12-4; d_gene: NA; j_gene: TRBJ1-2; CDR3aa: CASSFLGGGYTF; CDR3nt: TGTGCCAGCAGTTTCCTGGGCGGCGGCTACACCTTC
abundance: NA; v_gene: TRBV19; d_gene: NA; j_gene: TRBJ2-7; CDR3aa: CASSTRVNLYEQYF; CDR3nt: TGTGCCAGTAGTACCAGGGTAAACCTCTACGAGCAGTACTTC
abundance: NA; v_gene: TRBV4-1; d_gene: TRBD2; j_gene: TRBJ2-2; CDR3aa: CASSQVAGADTGELFF; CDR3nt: TGCGCCAGCAGCCAGGTAGCGGGAGCAGATACCGGGGAGCTGTTTTTT
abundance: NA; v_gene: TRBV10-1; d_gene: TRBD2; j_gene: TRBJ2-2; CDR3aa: CASTVVGLADPGELFF; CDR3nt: TGCGCCAGCACAGTCGTCGGACTAGCGGACCCCGGGGAGCTGTTTTTT
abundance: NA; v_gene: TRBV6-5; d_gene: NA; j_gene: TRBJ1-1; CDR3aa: CASSWTRTENTEAFF; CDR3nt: TGTGCCAGCAGTTGGACCAGGACAGAGAACACTGAAGCTTTCTTT
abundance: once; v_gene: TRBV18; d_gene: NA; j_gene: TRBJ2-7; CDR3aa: CASSPRNAGTAVTYEQYF; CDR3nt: TGTGCCAGCTCACCGCGAAACGCGGGGACAGCGGTAACCTACGAGCAGTACTTC
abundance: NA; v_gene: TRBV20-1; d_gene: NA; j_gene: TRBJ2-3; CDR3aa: CSAGPGDTQYF; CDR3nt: TGCAGTGCCGGACCCGGGGATACGCAGTATTTT
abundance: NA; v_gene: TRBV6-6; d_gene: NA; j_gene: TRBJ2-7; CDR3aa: CASTLRTDSYEQYF; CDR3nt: TGTGCCAGCACTCTTCGGACAGACTCCTACGAGCAGTACTTC
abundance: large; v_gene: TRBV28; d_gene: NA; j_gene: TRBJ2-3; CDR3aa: CASSLTRWYTDTQYF; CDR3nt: TGTGCCAGCAGCCTTACGAGGTGGTACACAGATACGCAGTATTTT
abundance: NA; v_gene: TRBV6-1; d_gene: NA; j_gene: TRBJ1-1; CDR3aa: CASSEPGMPAFF; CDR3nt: TGTGCCAGCAGTGAACCCGGGATGCCGGCTTTCTTT
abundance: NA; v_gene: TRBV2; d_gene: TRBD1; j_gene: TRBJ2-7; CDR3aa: CASGTGGSYEQYF; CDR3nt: TGTGCCAGCGGGACAGGGGGGTCCTACGAGCAGTACTTC
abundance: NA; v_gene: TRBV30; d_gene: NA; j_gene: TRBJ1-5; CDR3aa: CAWSEDYNQPQHF; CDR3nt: TGTGCCTGGAGTGAGGATTACAATCAGCCCCAGCATTTT
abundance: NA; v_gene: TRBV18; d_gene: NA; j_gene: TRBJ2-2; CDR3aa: CASSPGYNRNTGELFF; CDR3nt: TGTGCCAGCTCACCCGGGTATAACCGGAACACCGGGGAGCTGTTTTTT
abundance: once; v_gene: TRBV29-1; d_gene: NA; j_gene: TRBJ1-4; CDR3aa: CSVGGAGFNEKLFF; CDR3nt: TGCAGCGTTGGAGGAGCAGGTTTCAATGAAAAACTGTTTTTT
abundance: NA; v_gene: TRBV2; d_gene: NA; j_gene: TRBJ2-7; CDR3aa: CASSGVADYEQYF; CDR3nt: TGTGCCAGCAGTGGCGTGGCGGATTACGAGCAGTACTTC
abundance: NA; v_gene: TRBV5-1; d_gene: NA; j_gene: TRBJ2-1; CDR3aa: CASSERTDNEQFF; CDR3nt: TGCGCCAGCAGCGAAAGGACAGACAATGAGCAGTTCTTC
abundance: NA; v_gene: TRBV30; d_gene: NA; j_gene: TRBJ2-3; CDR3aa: CAWNPSEYGTDTQYF; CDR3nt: TGTGCCTGGAATCCGAGCGAATACGGCACAGATACGCAGTATTTT
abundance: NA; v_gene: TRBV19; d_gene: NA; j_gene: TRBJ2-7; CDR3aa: CATSTQGAYEQYF; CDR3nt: TGTGCCACCTCGACGCAGGGTGCCTACGAGCAGTACTTC
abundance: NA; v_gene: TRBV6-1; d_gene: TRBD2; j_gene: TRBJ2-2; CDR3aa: CASSEVAGAGELFF; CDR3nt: TGTGCCAGCAGTGAAGTGGCGGGGGCCGGGGAGCTGTTTTTT
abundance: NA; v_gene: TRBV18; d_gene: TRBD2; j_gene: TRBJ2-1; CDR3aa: CASRLSGSSYNEQFF; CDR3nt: TGTGCCAGCCGACTTAGCGGGAGCTCCTACAATGAGCAGTTCTTC
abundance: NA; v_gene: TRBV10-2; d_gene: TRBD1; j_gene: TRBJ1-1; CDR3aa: CASSGAGGSVGAEAFF; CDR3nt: TGCGCCAGCAGTGGGGCAGGGGGATCGGTTGGAGCTGAAGCTTTCTTT
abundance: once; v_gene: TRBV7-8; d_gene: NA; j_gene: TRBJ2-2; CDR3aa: CASSLEWVTGELFF; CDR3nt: TGTGCCAGCAGCTTAGAGTGGGTAACCGGGGAGCTGTTTTTT
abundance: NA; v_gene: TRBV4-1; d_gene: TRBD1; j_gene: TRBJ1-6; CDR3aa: CASSQRGQGLAPLHF; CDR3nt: TGCGCCAGCAGCCAAAGAGGACAGGGTTTAGCCCCCCTCCACTTT
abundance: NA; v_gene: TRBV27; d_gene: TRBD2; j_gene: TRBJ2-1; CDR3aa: CASSLGLAGAREQFF; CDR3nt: TGTGCCAGCAGTCTGGGACTAGCGGGAGCTCGGGAGCAGTTCTTC
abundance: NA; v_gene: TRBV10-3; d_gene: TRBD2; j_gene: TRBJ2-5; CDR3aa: CATESGTREETQYF; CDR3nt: TGTGCCACCGAGAGTGGGACTAGGGAAGAGACCCAGTACTTC
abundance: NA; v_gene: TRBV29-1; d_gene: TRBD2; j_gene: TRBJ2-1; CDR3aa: CSVESLAGAWNEQFF; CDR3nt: TGCAGCGTTGAATCACTAGCGGGAGCGTGGAATGAGCAGTTCTTC
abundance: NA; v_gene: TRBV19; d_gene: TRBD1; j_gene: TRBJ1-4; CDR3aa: CATSPRGKNEKLFF; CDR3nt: TGTGCCACCTCGCCCAGGGGGAAGAATGAAAAACTGTTTTTT
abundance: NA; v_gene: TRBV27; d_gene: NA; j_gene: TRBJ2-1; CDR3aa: CASSPRSNNEQFF; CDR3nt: TGTGCCAGCAGTCCCCGGTCCAACAATGAGCAGTTCTTC
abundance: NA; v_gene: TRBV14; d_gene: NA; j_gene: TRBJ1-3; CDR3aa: CASSQVGGSTIYF; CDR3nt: TGTGCCAGCAGCCAAGTTGGGGGCAGCACCATATATTTT
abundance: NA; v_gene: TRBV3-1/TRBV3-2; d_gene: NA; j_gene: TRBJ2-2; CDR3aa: CASSQEGELFF; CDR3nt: TGTGCCAGCAGCCAAGAAGGGGAGCTGTTTTTT
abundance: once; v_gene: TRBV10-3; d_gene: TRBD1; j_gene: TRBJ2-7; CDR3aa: CAISQGQGVYEQYF; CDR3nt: TGTGCCATCAGCCAAGGACAGGGGGTCTACGAGCAGTACTTC
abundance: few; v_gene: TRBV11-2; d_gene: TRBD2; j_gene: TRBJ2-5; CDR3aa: CASSLRLAGGRETQYF; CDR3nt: TGTGCCAGCAGCTTGAGACTAGCGGGAGGGCGGGAGACCCAGTACTTC
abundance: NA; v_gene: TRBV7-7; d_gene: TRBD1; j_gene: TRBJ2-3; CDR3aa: CASSSGTGGGNTQYF; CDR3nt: TGTGCCAGCAGCTCCGGGACAGGGGGAGGAAATACGCAGTATTTT
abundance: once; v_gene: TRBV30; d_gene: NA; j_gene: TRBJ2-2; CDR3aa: CAWRKGANTGELFF; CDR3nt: TGTGCCTGGAGGAAGGGCGCGAACACCGGGGAGCTGTTTTTT
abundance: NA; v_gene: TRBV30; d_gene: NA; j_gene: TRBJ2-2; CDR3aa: CAWSTNTGELFF; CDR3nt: TGTGCCTGGAGTACTAACACCGGGGAGCTGTTTTTT
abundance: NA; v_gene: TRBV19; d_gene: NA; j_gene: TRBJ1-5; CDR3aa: CASSILHGGPQHF; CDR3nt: TGTGCCAGTAGTATTTTGCATGGGGGGCCCCAGCATTTT
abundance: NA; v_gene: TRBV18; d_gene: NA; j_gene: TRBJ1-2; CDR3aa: CASSPGRSGYTF; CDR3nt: TGTGCCAGCTCCCCGGGGAGGAGCGGCTACACCTTC
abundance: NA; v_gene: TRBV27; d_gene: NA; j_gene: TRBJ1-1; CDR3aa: CASRKGEGYTEAFF; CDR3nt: TGTGCCAGCAGGAAAGGGGAGGGGTACACTGAAGCTTTCTTT
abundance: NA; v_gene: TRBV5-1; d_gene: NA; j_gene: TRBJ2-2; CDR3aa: CATATGTYGGELFF; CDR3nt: TGCGCCACCGCGACAGGAACGTACGGCGGGGAGCTGTTTTTT
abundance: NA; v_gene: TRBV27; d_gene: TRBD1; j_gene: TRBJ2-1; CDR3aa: CASSAWDRVKGEQFF; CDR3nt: TGTGCCAGCAGTGCCTGGGACAGGGTGAAGGGTGAGCAGTTCTTC
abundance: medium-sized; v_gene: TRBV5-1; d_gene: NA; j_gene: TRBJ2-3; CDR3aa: CASSEQTGWGTDTQYF; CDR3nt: TGCGCCAGCAGCGAGCAAACAGGGTGGGGCACAGATACGCAGTATTTT
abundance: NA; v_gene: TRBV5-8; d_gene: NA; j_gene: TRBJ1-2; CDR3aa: CASSLPGYGYTF; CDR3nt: TGTGCCAGCAGCCTTCCCGGCTATGGCTACACCTTC
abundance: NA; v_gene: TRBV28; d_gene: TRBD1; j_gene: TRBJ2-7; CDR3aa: CASSLGTGVSYEQYF; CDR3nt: TGTGCCAGCAGTTTAGGGACAGGCGTCTCCTACGAGCAGTACTTC
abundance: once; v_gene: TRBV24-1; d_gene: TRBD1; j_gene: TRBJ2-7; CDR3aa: CATSDLSGQTYEQYF; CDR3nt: TGTGCCACCAGTGATCTATCGGGACAGACCTACGAGCAGTACTTC
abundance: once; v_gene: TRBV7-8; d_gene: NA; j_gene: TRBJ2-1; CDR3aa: CASSTGLGASGFF; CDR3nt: TGTGCCAGCAGCACAGGGCTGGGCGCATCTGGGTTCTTC
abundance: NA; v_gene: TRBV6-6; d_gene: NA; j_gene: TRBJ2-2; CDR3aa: CASKGSANTGELFF; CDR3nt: TGTGCCAGCAAAGGTTCAGCGAACACCGGGGAGCTGTTTTTT
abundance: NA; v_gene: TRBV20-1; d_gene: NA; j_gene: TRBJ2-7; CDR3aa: CSAAGAYEQYF; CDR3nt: TGCAGTGCCGCCGGCGCGTACGAGCAGTACTTC
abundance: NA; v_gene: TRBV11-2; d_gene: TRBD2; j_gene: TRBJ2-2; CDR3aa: CASSSLLAGGPRETGELFF; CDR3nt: TGTGCCAGCAGCTCCCTACTAGCGGGAGGGCCAAGAGAAACCGGGGAGCTGTTTTTT